A few counts support the clone carrying this T cell receptor beta chain. The antigen is not known. The record originates from a study of T cell repertoires in cytomegalovirus infection. Across the study: Both CMV infection and a matching HLA type were indicated by public TCR beta signatures.

This CDR3 is 16 amino acids long. The germline gives CDR1 SGHAT, CDR2 FQNNGV. V lost 1 base to trimming and J lost 3 bases; unmatched junction nucleotides: 6. Each CDR3 protein gets one entry after TCRdb re-called the reads with MiXCR. This table has roughly 280,000 distinct CDR3 sequences, roughly 21% appearing once. Material: cultured PBMCs, obtained from culture after CMV antigen stimulation. The chain uses TRBV11-2 and TRBJ2-7; 10 bases map to TRBD2. The receptor's source is a human donor in good health (CMV status not recorded). Some clones in this sample may be carry-over from other donors' samples. The CDR3 sequence: CASSLGRLAGVYEQYF. In DNA, the CDR3 is TGTGCCAGCAGCTTAGGCCGGCTAGCGGGAGTCTACGAGCAGTACTTC. The variable domain in full, with the rest retrieved from reference TRBV11-2 and TRBJ2-7, is EAGVAQSPRYKIIEKRQSVAFWCNPISGHATLYWYQQILGQGPKLLIQFQNNGVVDDSQLPKDRFSAERLKGVDSTLKIQPAKLEDSAVYLCASSLGRLAGVYEQYFGPGTRLTVT.